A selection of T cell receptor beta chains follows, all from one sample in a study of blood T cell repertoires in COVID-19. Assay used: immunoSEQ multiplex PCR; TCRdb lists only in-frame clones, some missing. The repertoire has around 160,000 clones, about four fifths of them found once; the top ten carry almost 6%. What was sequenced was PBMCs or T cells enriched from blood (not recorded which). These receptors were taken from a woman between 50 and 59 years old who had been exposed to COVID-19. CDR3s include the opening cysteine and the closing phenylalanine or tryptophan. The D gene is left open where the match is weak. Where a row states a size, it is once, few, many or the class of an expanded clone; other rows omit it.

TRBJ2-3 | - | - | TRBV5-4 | TGTGCTCGAGCCGGGGCAGATACGCAGTATTTT | CARAGADTQYF
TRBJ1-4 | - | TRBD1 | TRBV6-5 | TGTGCCAGCAGAAGGGGGCTCAATAATGAAAAACTGTTTTTT | CASRRGLNNEKLFF
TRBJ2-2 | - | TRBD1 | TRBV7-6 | TGTGCCAGCAGCCCCGGGACAGGGGTCCCCGGGGAGCTGTTTTTT | CASSPGTGVPGELFF
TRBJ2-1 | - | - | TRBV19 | TGTGCCAGTAGTGACATTCGTCGATCGAGCTCCTACAATGAGCAGTTCTTC | CASSDIRRSSSYNEQFF
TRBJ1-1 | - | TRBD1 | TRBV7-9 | TGTGCCAGCAGCCAGGACAGGGGGCGCCTCACTGAAGCTTTCTTT | CASSQDRGRLTEAFF
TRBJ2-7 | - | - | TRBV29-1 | TGCAGCGTTGTACTGGAGAACTACGAGCAGTACTTC | CSVVLENYEQYF
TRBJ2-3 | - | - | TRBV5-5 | TGTGCCAGCGCCCGTGGACTTCCTAGCACAGATACGCAGTATTTT | CASARGLPSTDTQYF
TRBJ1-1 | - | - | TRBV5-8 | TGTGCCAGCAGCTTGATAGGGAGGAACACTGAAGCTTTCTTT | CASSLIGRNTEAFF
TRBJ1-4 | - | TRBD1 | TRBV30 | TGTGCCTGGAGTGTAGGGACAGGGGGCTTTAATGAAAAACTGTTTTTT | CAWSVGTGGFNEKLFF
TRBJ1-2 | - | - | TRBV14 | TGTGCCAGCAGCCAGGAGAGCTATGGCTACACCTTC | CASSQESYGYTF
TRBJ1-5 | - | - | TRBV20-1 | TGCAGTGCTAGTGGGCAGGGTGTTCAGCCCCAGCATTTT | CSASGQGVQPQHF
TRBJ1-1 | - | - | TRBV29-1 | TGCAGCGTTGAAGGAAGCTCGCGGGGGCTTGAAGCTTTCTTT | CSVEGSSRGLEAFF
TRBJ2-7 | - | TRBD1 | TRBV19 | TGTGCCAGTAGTATATACTACAGGGGGCTAGACGAGCAGTACTTC | CASSIYYRGLDEQYF
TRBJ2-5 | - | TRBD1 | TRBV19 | TGTGCCAGTAGTACGAAACAGGGGGCCGGGACCCAGTACTTC | CASSTKQGAGTQYF
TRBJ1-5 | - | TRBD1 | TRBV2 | TGTGCCAGCAGTGGACAGGGGGCGCGGAGTGAAACTCAGCCCCAGCATTTT | CASSGQGARSETQPQHF
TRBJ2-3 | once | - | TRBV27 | TGTGCCAGCTCCGAGGGCTGGGATACGCAGTATTTT | CASSEGWDTQYF
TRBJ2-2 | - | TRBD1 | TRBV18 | TGTGCCAGCTCAGGACAGGGATCCGGGGAGCTGTTTTTT | CASSGQGSGELFF
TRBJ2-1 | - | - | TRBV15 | TGTGCCACCAGCAGAGATGGGAGCCTACCTCACAATGAGCAGTTCTTC | CATSRDGSLPHNEQFF
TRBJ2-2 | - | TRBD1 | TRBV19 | TGTGCCAGTAGTGGGACAGGGCGGAGGGTCGGGGAGCTGTTTTTT | CASSGTGRRVGELFF
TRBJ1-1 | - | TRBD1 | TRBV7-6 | TGTGCCAGCAGCGGGGACAGGGGGGGCACTGAAGCTTTCTTT | CASSGDRGGTEAFF
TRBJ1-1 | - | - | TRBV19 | TGTGCCAGCTCTCCCCAGGGGAGGGAGGCTTTCTTT | CASSPQGREAFF
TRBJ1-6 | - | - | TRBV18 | TGTGCCAGCTCACCCACCTACGGTGATTCACCCCTCCACTTT | CASSPTYGDSPLHF
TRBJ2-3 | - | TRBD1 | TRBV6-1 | TGTGCCAGCAGTGACGGGACAGGGGGGATAAGACAGTATTTT | CASSDGTGGIRQYF
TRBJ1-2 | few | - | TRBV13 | TGTGCCAGCAGCTCCGAGAACTATGGCTACACCTTC | CASSSENYGYTF
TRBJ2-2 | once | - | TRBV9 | TGTGCCAGCAGCGCTCGGACAGAGGAAACCGGGGAGCTGTTTTTT | CASSARTEETGELFF
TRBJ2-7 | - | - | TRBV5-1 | TGCGCCAGCAGCAAGAGTCTAGACGAGCAGTACTTC | CASSKSLDEQYF
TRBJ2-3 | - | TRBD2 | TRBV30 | TGTGCCTGGACCTTTAGCGGGTCGTTCACAGATACGCAGTATTTT | CAWTFSGSFTDTQYF
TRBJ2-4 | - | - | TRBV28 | TGTGCCAGCAGCCTTTCTCCGGGCAAAAACATTCAGTACTTC | CASSLSPGKNIQYF
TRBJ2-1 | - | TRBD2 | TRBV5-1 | TGCGCCAGCAGCTTGGTTAGCGGGAACCCCTACAATGAGCAGTTCTTC | CASSLVSGNPYNEQFF
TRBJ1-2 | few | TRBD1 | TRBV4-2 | TGTGCCAGCAGCAAAAGGGACAGCAGCTATGGCTACACCTTC | CASSKRDSSYGYTF
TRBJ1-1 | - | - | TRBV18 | TGTGCCAGCTCACCGGGAGGGAGGAACACTGAAGCTTTCTTT | CASSPGGRNTEAFF
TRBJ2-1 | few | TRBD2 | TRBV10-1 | TGCGCCAGCAGTCCGGGACTAGTCCACAATGAGCAGTTCTTC | CASSPGLVHNEQFF
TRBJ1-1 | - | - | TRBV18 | TGTGCCAGCTCACCGGCGGGTAATGCTGAAGCTTTCTTT | CASSPAGNAEAFF
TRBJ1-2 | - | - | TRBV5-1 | TGCGCCAGCAGCATGGTGGGGGGGCATGGCTACACCTTC | CASSMVGGHGYTF
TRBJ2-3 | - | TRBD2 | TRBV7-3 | TGTGCCAGCAGCCCGGGCCCCCTAGCGGGGGGGCGTTCCATTAGCACAGATACGCAGTATTTT | CASSPGPLAGGRSISTDTQYF
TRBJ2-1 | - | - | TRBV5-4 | TGTGCCAGCAGCTTAATTGGCGTGACAGCGCAGTTCTTC | CASSLIGVTAQFF
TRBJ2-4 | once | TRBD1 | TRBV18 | TGTGCCAGCTCACTGAGGGACAGACAGAGGGAGAACATTCAGTACTTC | CASSLRDRQRENIQYF
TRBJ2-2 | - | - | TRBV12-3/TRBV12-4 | TGTGCCAGCTTACAGTACACCGGGGAGCTGTTTTTT | CASLQYTGELFF
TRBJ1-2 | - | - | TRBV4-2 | TGTGCCAGCAGCCAAGGCTCGAGAGATGGCTACACCTTC | CASSQGSRDGYTF
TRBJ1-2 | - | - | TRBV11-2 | TGTGCCAGCAGCCCATGGCAGGGGAACTATGGCTACACCTTC | CASSPWQGNYGYTF
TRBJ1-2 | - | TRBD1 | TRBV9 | TGTGCCAGCAGCGGGACAGGGTTTAACTATGGCTACACCTTC | CASSGTGFNYGYTF
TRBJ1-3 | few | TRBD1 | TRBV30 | TGTGCCTGGACCACAGGGGGAGGAAACACCATATATTTT | CAWTTGGGNTIYF
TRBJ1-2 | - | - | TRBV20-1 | TGCAGTGCTAGTGAACAGGGTCGAAGCTATGGCTACACCTTC | CSASEQGRSYGYTF
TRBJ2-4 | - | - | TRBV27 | TGTGCCAGCAGTGCGTCAGGGGGGAACATTCAGTACTTC | CASSASGGNIQYF
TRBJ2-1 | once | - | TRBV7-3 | TGTGCCAGCAGCTTAAGGGGTAGGGGAGGCCAGAATGAGCAGTTCTTC | CASSLRGRGGQNEQFF
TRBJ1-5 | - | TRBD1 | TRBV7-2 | TGTGCCAGCAGCTCGAAGACAGGGTTGCAGCCCCAGCATTTT | CASSSKTGLQPQHF
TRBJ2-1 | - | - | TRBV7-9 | TGTGCCAGCAGCATTCTAGCAGACAATGAGCAGTTCTTC | CASSILADNEQFF
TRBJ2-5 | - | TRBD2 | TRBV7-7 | TGTGCCAGCAGCTCGAGCCGGACTAGCGGAGAGACCCAGTACTTC | CASSSSRTSGETQYF
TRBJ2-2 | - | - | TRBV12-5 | TGTGCTAGTGGGGAGCCCAGCGGGGAGCTGTTTTTT | CASGEPSGELFF
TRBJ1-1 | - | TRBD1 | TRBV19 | TGTGCCAGTAGGGGGGCAGGGGGCGTTGCGAGGGAAGCTTTCTTT | CASRGAGGVAREAFF
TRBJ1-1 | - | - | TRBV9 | TGTGCCAGCAGCGTAGGGCACGGAGGGCCCACTGAAGCTTTCTTT | CASSVGHGGPTEAFF
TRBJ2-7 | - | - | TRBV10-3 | TGTGCCATCAGGGGGCAGGGGAATGACGAGCAGTACTTC | CAIRGQGNDEQYF
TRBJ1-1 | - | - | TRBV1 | TGCACCAGCAGCCTATTGACCGGGGACACTGAAGCTTTCTTT | CTSSLLTGDTEAFF
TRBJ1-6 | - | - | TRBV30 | TGTGCCTGGGCCCAACAGGGAATGATTAATTCACCCCTCCACTTT | CAWAQQGMINSPLHF
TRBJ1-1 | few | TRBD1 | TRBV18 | TGTGCCAGCTCACCAGCAGGGGGCACTGAAGCTTTCTTT | CASSPAGGTEAFF